This T cell receptor (beta chain) was identified in a study of cytomegalovirus exposure and HLA in healthy donors. 60 Vbeta and 13 Jbeta primers were used in PCR. TCRdb's copy holds only in-frame clones and misses some; the assay was immunoSEQ multiplex PCR. The repertoire holds about 160,000 clones, with approximately 85% as singletons. The material sequenced was PBMCs. The receptor was isolated from a girl between 2 and 10 years old in good health and CMV-seropositive.

The CDR3 spells CASSLRGLNTEAFF. In DNA form, the CDR3 reads TGTGCCAGCAGTTTAAGGGGCCTGAACACTGAAGCTTTCTTT. V usage is TRBV28 and J usage is TRBJ1-1; maybe TRBD1 (5 bases). Trimming cost V 2 bases and J 0 bases, with 7 bases left between them. From germline, CDR1 is MDHEN and CDR2 SYDVKM. The CDR3 extends over 14 amino acids. The full variable domain, in which reference TRBV28 and TRBJ1-1 provide the parts outside the CDR3, is DVKVTQSSRYLVKRTGEKVFLECVQDMDHENMFWYRQDPGLGLRLIYFSYDVKMKEKGDIPEGYSVSREKKERFSLILESASTNQTSMYLCASSLRGLNTEAFFGQGTRLTVV.